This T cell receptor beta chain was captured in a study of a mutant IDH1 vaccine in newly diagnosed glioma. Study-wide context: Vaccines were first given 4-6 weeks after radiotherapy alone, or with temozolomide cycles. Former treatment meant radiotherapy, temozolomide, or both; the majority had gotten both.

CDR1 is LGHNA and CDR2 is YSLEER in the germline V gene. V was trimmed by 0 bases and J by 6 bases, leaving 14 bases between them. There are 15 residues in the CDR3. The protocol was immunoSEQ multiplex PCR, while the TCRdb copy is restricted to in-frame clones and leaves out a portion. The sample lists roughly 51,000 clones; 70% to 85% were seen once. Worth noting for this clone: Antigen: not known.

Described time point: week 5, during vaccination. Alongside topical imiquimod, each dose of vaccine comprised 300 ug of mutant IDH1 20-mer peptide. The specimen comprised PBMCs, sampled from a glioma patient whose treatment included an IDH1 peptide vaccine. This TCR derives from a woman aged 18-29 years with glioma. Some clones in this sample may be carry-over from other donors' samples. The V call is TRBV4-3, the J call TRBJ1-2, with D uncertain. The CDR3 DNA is TGCGCCAGCAGCCAAGAGGCAACAGAGCCCCATGGCTACACCTTC. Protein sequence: CASSQEATEPHGYTF.